The clone carrying this TCR beta chain showed up just once. These data come from a study of blood T cell repertoires in COVID-19. Study information: Some COVID-19 samples were acute and others convalescent; all came from the United States, Italy and Spain. From T cells, B-cell-depleted T cells, or PBMCs came the material, which was cDNA or gDNA.

The V gene's germline CDR1 is SGHTA and CDR2 FQGNSA. This CDR3 spans 13 amino acids. With 1 base removed from V and 5 bases from J, the gap between germline ends came to 8 bases. Individuals drawn from 24 US areas were roughly 18 to 89 years old. Original analysis: The assay estimated nucleated cells by amplifying reference gene primers. The data were produced by immunoSEQ multiplex PCR, yet TCRdb's version contains in-frame clones alone and is incomplete. V and J calls and clone size are those listed in that table; D and trimming were worked out from the DNA. Seen here are about 200,000 clones, roughly 82% observed once, and the top ten hold less than 5.5%.

The rearrangement uses TRBV7-2 and TRBJ1-1; TRBD1 might be the D (6 bases). The sample taken for sequencing was PBMCs or T cells enriched from blood (not recorded which). This TCR was sampled from a woman between 55 and 75 years old with acute COVID-19. The CDR3 protein is CASSLEQGTEAFF. Here the CDR3 DNA reads TGTGCCAGCAGCTTAGAACAGGGAACTGAAGCTTTCTTT. Looking up the rest from reference TRBV7-2 and TRBJ1-1 gives the full variable domain: GAGVSQSPSNKVTEKGKDVELRCDPISGHTALYWYRQSLGQGLEFLIYFQGNSAPDKSGLPSDRFSAERTGGSVSTLTIQRTQQEDSAVYLCASSLEQGTEAFFGQGTRLTVV.